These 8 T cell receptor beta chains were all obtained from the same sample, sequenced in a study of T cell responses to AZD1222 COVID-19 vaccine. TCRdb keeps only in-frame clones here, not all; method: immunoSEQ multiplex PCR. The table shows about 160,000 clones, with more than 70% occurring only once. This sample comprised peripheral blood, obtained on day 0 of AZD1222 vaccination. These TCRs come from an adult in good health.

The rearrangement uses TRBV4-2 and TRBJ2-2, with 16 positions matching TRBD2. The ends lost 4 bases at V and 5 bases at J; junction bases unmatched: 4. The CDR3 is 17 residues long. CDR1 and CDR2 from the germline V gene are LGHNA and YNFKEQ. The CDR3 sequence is CASSLGLAGGPTGELFF. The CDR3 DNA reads TGTGCCAGCAGCCTGGGACTAGCGGGAGGGCCGACCGGGGAGCTGTTTTTT.

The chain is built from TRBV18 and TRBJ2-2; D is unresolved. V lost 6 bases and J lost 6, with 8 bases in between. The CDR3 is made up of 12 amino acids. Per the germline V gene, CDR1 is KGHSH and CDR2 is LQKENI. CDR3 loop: CASSLVSGELFF. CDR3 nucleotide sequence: TGTGCCAGCTCCCTTGTCTCCGGGGAGCTGTTTTTT. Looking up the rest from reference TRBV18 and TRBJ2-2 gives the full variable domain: NAGVMQNPRHLVRRRGQEARLRCSPMKGHSHVYWYRQLPEEGLKFMVYLQKENIIDESGMPKERFSAEFPKEGPSILRIQQVVRGDSAAYFCASSLVSGELFFGEGSRLTVL.

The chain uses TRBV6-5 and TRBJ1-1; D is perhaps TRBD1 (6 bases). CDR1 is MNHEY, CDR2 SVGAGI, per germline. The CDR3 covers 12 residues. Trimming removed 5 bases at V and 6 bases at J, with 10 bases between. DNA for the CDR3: TGTGCCAGCAGTAAGGGGGGGGCTGAAGCTTTCTTT. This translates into CASSKGGAEAFF.

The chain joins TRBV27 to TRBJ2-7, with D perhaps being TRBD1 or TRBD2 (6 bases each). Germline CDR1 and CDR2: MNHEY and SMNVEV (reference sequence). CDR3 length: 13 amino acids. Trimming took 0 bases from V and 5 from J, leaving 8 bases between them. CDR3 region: CASSLSGGHEQYF. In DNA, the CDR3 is TGTGCCAGCAGTTTATCCGGGGGCCACGAGCAGTACTTC.

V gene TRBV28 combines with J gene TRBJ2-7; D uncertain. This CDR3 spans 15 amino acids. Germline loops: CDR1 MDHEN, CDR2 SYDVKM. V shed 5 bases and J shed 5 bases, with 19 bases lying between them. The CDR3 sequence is CASSTNYLHGDEQYF. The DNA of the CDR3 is TGTGCCAGCAGTACAAATTACCTACACGGCGACGAGCAGTACTTC.

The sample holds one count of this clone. The CDR3: CASNPESGLRGRGYTF. The CDR3 bases are TGTGCCAGCAATCCGGAGTCTGGCCTTCGAGGACGTGGCTACACCTTC. The V gene is TRBV28, the J gene TRBJ1-2; D gene unclear. Looked up from germline, CDR1 is MDHEN and CDR2 is SYDVKM. The CDR3 is 16 amino acids. V was trimmed by 7 bases and J by 7 bases, leaving 25 bases between them.

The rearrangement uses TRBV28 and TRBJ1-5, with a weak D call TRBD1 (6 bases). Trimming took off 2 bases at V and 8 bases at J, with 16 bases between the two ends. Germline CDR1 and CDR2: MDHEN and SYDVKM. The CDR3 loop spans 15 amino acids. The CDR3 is CASSLTDSRSKPQHF. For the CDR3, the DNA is TGTGCCAGCAGTTTAACGGACAGCCGATCGAAGCCCCAGCATTTT.

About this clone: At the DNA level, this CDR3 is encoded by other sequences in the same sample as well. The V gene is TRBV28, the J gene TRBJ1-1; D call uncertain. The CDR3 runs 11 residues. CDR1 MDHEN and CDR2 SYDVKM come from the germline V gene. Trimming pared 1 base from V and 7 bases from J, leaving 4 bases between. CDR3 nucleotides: TGTGCCAGCAGTTTATCCCGTGAAGCTTTCTTT. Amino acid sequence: CASSLSREAFF.